Each of the 14 T cell receptor beta chains below was sequenced from the same sample in a study of response to subunit inactivated influenza vaccine. Via MiXCR, TCRdb re-called the RT-PCR reads, giving one row per CDR3 protein. The sample holds 500,000 to 650,000 distinct CDR3 sequences, around 8% seen once. Sequenced material: PBMCs from blood, taken around 2 years after vaccination. The receptors originated from a man aged 50 to 69 who received an inactivated influenza vaccine.

This rearrangement joins TRBV29-1 to TRBJ1-3, with D tentatively TRBD1 (6 bases). The CDR3 consists of 16 residues. The germline V gene has CDR1 SQVTM and CDR2 ANQGSEA. V lost 6 bases and J 3 bases, leaving 21 bases between the germline ends. CDR3 coding DNA: TGCAGCGTCCTTACTTTACAGGGCAGCCGTGGAAACACCATATATTTT. Protein: CSVLTLQGSRGNTIYF.

At least ten counts were recorded for this clonotype. The chain couples TRBV6-5 to TRBJ2-4; 7 bases are a match to TRBD2. CDR1 MNHEY and CDR2 SVGAGI come from the germline V gene. The J segment lost 5 bases and the V segment lost 0 bases, leaving 1 base of the junction unmatched. CDR3 length: 14 amino acids. This CDR3 is CASSYSGGENIQYF. The CDR3 DNA reads as TGTGCCAGCAGTTACTCGGGGGGGGAAAACATTCAGTACTTC.

This clonotype was counted ten times or more. The rearrangement uses TRBV7-2 and TRBJ1-2, with D uncertain. The germline gives CDR1 SGHTA, CDR2 FQGNSA. The CDR3 has 14 residues. V was shortened by 5 bases and J by 5 bases, with 15 bases between the two germline ends. CDR3 coding DNA: TGTGCCAGCAGCCCGGGATCCTACCTGTATGGCTACACCTTC. It is translated as CASSPGSYLYGYTF.

This clonotype was recorded a few times. This chain uses TRBV27 with TRBJ2-7; D gene ambiguous. The germline V gene encodes CDR1 MNHEY and CDR2 SMNVEV (reference sequence). V was trimmed by 5 bases and J by 0 bases, leaving 14 bases between them. The CDR3 runs 15 residues. This CDR3 reads CASSPLPRSSYEQYF. In DNA form, the CDR3 reads TGTGCCAGCAGTCCTTTACCCCGGAGCTCCTACGAGCAGTACTTC.

Only a few counts were recorded for this clonotype. The chain employs TRBV5-1 and TRBJ2-2; TRBD1 matches at 7 bases. This CDR3 contains 15 residues. V shed 0 bases, J shed 5 bases, and the junction held 4 bases outside the gene matches. Germline V gives CDR1 SGHRS, CDR2 YFSETQ. The CDR3 protein is CASSLGTGWTGELFF. Written as DNA, the CDR3 is TGCGCCAGCAGCTTGGGGACAGGCTGGACCGGGGAGCTGTTTTTT.

This clonotype was recorded at least ten times. V usage is TRBV7-6 and J usage is TRBJ2-6; D not resolved. Germline assignment: CDR1 SGHVS and CDR2 FNYEAQ. This CDR3 contains 17 residues. With 1 base removed from V and 3 bases from J, the gap between germline ends came to 13 bases. The CDR3 DNA follows: TGTGCCAGCAGCTTAGGAGGATGGCGTGGTGGGGCCAACGTCCTGACTTTC. As protein: CASSLGGWRGGANVLTF. Based on the CDR3 plus reference TRBV7-6 and TRBJ2-6, the full variable domain is GAGVSQSPRYKVTKRGQDVALRCDPISGHVSLYWYRQALGQGPEFLTYFNYEAQQDKSGLPNDRFSAERPEGSISTLTIQRTEQRDSAMYRCASSLGGWRGGANVLTFGAGSRLTVL.

On this clonotype itself: This could be a read error, since a much larger clone is one nucleotide away. The V and J genes are TRBV29-1 and TRBJ2-6, with 8 bases lining up with TRBD1. The CDR3 covers 16 residues. V shed 4 bases, J shed 3 bases, and the junction held 8 bases outside the gene matches. Germline lookup yields CDR1 SQVTM and CDR2 ANQGSEA. The CDR3 bases are TGCAGCGTTGCAGGGGGCGCAAGGTTTGGGGCCAACGTCCTGACTTTC. Protein: CSVAGGARFGANVLTF. The full variable domain, with the rest looked up from reference TRBV29-1 and TRBJ2-6, is SAVISQKPSRDICQRGTSLTIQCQVDSQVTMMFWYRQQPGQSLTLIATANQGSEATYESGFVIDKFPISRPNLTFSTLTVSNMSPEDSSIYLCSVAGGARFGANVLTFGAGSRLTVL.

The chain joins TRBV4-1 to TRBJ2-2; D possibly corresponds to TRBD1 (5 bases). Trimming took 3 bases from V and 5 from J, leaving 10 bases between them. CDR1 MGHRA and CDR2 YSYEKL come from the germline V gene. The CDR3 runs to 14 residues. CDR3 sequence reads: CASSHNRITGELFF. The CDR3 coding sequence is TGCGCCAGCAGCCATAACAGGATTACCGGGGAGCTGTTTTTT.

This chain joins TRBV10-3 and TRBJ2-4; D is undetermined. Germline CDR1 ENHRY, CDR2 SYGVKD. V lost 0 bases and J lost 7, with 16 bases in between. CDR3 length equals 16 residues. The CDR3 spells CAISESPADSGNIQYF. In DNA form, the CDR3 reads TGTGCCATCAGTGAGTCGCCCGCCGATAGTGGGAACATTCAGTACTTC.

The chain recombines TRBV20-1 with TRBJ2-1, with TRBD2 as a possible D gene (7 bases). The CDR3 length is 14 residues. Germline V CDR1 and CDR2: DFQATT, SNEGSKA (reference sequence). Trimming took 5 bases from V and 9 from J, leaving 20 bases between them. CDR3 nucleotides: TGCAGTGCTCCGTTTGAGGGGGGGACGGCTGAGCAGTTCTTC. The encoded protein is CSAPFEGGTAEQFF.

In its sample, this clonotype was seen a few times. The V gene is TRBV5-1, the J gene TRBJ2-2; 11 bases align to TRBD1. The ends lost 0 bases at V and 2 bases at J; junction bases unmatched: 6. Germline V CDR1 and CDR2: SGHRS, YFSETQ. This CDR3 region has 18 residues. This chain's CDR3 is CASSLALRTGGNTGELFF. In DNA, the CDR3 is TGCGCCAGCAGCTTGGCCCTCAGGACAGGGGGCAACACCGGGGAGCTGTTTTTT.

Many counts were recorded for this clonotype. The rearrangement links TRBV3-1 to TRBJ2-3; the match to TRBD2 covers 8 bases. The CDR3 has 15 amino acids. J was trimmed by 4 bases and V by 3 bases; bases with no gene match: 6. Germline V lookup: CDR1 LGHDT, CDR2 YNNKEL (reference sequence). The CDR3 bases are TGTGCCAGCAGCCATGGGACTAGTCAGTCAGATACGCAGTATTTT. Its protein is CASSHGTSQSDTQYF.

The sample holds many counts of this clonotype. CDR3 sequence: CASSQPASGTRTDTQYF. As DNA, the CDR3 is TGCGCCAGCAGCCAGCCGGCTAGCGGGACTCGCACAGATACGCAGTATTTT. The chain combines TRBV4-3 with TRBJ2-3; 9 bases match TRBD2. The germline gives CDR1 LGHNA, CDR2 YSLEER. The junction had 8 bases not matched to a gene; V was cut back by 3 bases and J by 1 base. The CDR3 consists of 17 residues.

This clonotype has at least ten counts. The chain employs TRBV7-2 and TRBJ2-5; D is uncertain. The CDR3 is made up of 12 amino acids. Germline V gene lookup returns CDR1 SGHTA and CDR2 FQGNSA. Deletions cut 5 bases from V and 5 bases from J, with 9 bases between. Here the CDR3 reads CASSLYRETQYF. CDR3 nucleotides: TGTGCCAGCAGCCTGTATAGGGAGACCCAGTACTTC.